This entry is about one T cell receptor beta chain. Its target is not known. The CDR3 extends over 13 amino acids. Germline loops: CDR1 LGHDT, CDR2 YNNKEL (reference sequence). Trimming cost V 1 base and J 8 bases, with 11 bases left between them. Treatment specified: roughly 20 received Ad26.COV2.S at low or high dose, single or two shots; five or six received placebo; per-sample allocation not given. Repertoires come from day 63 after the first vaccine or placebo injection. This table comes from immunoSEQ multiplex PCR, and its TCRdb copy is limited to in-frame clones, with some not included. The sample consists of roughly 400,000 clones, roughly 90% of them appearing once. The data stem from a study of Ad26.COV2.S vaccination and SARS-CoV-2 variants. Background on the study: This donor came from the COV1001 trial of Ad26.COV2.S. Study-wide points: It was reported that spike-specific CD8+ and CD4+ T cell responses were substantially broad after vaccination.

The TCR comes from a person aged 18-60 years who received the Ad26.COV2.S COVID-19 vaccine or a placebo. Sequenced here: peripheral blood, sampled in a trial of Ad26.COV2.S vaccine versus placebo. The chain is built from TRBV3-1 (or the pseudogene TRBV3-2) and TRBJ1-2; possible D gene TRBD1, 6 bases. The CDR3 spells CASSQGGALGYTF. For the CDR3, the DNA is TGTGCCAGCAGCCAAGGGGGGGCTCTCGGCTACACCTTC.